This T cell receptor (beta chain) was retrieved from a study of CD8 T cells in ankylosing spondylitis. This clonotype occurred a few times. MiXCR was run by TCRdb on the 5' RACE reads, yielding one entry per CDR3 protein. Of around 340,000 distinct CDR3 sequences listed, 20% are singletons. The trim removed 3 bases at V and 0 bases at J, leaving 4 bases unmatched. The CDR3 runs to 16 residues. Germline V gene lookup returns CDR1 KGHSH and CDR2 LQKENI. The chain recombines TRBV18 with TRBJ2-2; 7 nucleotides agree with TRBD1. The sequence was collected from a male donor with ankylosing spondylitis or in good health (not recorded which). Sequencing was done on a sample of blood, either unsorted or a sorted T cell fraction (not recorded which). The CDR3 here is CASSPLGTANTGELFF. The DNA of the CDR3 is TGTGCCAGCTCACCTTTAGGGACAGCGAACACCGGGGAGCTGTTTTTT.